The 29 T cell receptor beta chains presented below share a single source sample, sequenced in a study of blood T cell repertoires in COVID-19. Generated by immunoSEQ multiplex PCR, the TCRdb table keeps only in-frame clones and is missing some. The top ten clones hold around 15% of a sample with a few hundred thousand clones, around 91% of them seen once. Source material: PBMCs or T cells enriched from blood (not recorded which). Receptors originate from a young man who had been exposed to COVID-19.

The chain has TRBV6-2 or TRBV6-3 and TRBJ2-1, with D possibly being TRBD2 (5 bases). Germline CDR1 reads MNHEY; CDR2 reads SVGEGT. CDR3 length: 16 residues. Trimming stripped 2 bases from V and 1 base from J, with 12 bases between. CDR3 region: CASSYRLRASYNEQFF. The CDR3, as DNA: TGTGCCAGCAGTTACCGTCTGAGGGCTTCCTACAATGAGCAGTTCTTC.

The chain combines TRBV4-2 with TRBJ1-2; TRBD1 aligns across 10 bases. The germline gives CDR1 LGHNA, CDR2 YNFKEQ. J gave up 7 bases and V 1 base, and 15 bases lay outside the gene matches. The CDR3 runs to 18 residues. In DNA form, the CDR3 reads TGTGCCAGCAGCCAAGCCCCGGGACAGGGGAGGGCCCGATCTGGCTACACCTTC. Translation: CASSQAPGQGRARSGYTF.

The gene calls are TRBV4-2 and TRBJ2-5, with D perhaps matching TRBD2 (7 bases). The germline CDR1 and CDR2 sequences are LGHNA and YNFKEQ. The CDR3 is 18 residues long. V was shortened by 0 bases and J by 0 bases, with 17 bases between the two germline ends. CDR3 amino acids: CASSQDPAGAWYQETQYF. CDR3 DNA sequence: TGTGCCAGCAGCCAAGACCCGGCGGGGGCATGGTACCAAGAGACCCAGTACTTC.

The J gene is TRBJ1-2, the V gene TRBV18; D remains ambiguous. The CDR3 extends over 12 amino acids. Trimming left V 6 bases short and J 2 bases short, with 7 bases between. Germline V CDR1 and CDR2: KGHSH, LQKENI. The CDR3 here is CASSISNYGYTF. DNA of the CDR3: TGTGCCAGCTCCATTTCCAACTATGGCTACACCTTC.

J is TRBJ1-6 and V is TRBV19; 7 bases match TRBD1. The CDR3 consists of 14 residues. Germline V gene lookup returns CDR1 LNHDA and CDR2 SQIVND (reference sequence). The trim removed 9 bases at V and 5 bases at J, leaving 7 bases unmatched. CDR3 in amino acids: CASSAGTDNSPLHF. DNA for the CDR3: TGTGCCAGCTCTGCCGGGACAGATAATTCACCCCTCCACTTT. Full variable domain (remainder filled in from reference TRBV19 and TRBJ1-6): DGGITQSPKYLFRKEGQNVTLSCEQNLNHDAMYWYRQDPGQGLRLIYYSQIVNDFQKGDIAEGYSVSREKKESFPLTVTSAQKNPTAFYLCASSAGTDNSPLHFGNGTRLTVT.

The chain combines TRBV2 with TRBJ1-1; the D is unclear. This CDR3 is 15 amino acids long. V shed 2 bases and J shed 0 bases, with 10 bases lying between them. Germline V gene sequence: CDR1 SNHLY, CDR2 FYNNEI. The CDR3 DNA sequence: TGTGCCAGCAGTGAAACGGGGATTATGAACACTGAAGCTTTCTTT. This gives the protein CASSETGIMNTEAFF. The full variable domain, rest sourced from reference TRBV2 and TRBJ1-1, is EPEVTQTPSHQVTQMGQEVILRCVPISNHLYFYWYRQILGQKVEFLVSFYNNEISEKSEIFDDQFSVERPDGSNFTLKIRSTKLEDSAMYFCASSETGIMNTEAFFGQGTRLTVV.

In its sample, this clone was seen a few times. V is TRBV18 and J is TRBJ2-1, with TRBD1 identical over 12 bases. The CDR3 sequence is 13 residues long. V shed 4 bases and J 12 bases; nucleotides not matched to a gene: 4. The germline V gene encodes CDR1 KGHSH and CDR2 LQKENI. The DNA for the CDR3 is TGTGCCAGCTCACAGGGGACAGGGGGCGTGCAGTTCTTC. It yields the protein CASSQGTGGVQFF.

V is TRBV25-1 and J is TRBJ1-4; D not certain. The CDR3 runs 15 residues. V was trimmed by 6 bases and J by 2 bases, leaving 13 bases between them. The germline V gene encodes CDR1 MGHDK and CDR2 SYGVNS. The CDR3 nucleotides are TGTGCCAGCAGCCGGAGCGGATTTACTAATGAAAAACTGTTTTTT. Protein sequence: CASSRSGFTNEKLFF.

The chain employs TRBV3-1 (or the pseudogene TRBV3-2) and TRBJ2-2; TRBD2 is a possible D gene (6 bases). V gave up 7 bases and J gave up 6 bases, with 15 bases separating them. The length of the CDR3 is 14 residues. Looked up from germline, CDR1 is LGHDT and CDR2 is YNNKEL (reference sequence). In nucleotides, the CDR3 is TGTGCCAGCAACCCTAACCCGGGGGCCGGGGAGCTGTTTTTT. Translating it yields CASNPNPGAGELFF.

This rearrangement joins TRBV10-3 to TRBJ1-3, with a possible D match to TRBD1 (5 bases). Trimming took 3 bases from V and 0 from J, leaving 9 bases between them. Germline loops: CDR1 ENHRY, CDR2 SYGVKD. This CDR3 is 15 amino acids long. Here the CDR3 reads CAISDRQGSGNTIYF. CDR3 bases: TGTGCCATCAGTGACAGGCAGGGCTCTGGAAACACCATATATTTT.

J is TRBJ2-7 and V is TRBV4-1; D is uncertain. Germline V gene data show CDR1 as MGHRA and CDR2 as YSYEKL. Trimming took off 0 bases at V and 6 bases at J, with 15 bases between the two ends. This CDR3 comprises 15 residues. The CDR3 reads CASSQEWRRLAEQYF. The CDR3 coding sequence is TGCGCCAGCAGCCAAGAATGGCGGAGACTGGCCGAGCAGTACTTC.

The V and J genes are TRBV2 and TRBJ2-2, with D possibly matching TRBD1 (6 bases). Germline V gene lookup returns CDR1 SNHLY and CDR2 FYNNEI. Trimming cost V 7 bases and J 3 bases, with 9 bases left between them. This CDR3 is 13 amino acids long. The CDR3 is CASTGQYTGELFF. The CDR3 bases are TGTGCCAGCACCGGACAGTACACCGGGGAGCTGTTTTTT.

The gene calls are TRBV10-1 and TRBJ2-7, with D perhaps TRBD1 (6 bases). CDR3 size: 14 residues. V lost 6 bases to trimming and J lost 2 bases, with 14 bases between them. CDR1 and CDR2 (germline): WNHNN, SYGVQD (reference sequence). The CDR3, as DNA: TGCGCCAGCAGAGGGGACATTTTACCCTACGAGCAGTACTTC. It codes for CASRGDILPYEQYF.

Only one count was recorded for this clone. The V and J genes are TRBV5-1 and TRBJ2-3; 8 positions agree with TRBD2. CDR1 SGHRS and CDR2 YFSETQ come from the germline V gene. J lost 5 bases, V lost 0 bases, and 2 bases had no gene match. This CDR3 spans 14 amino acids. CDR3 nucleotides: TGCGCCAGCAGCTTGGTCGGGGGGGAAGATACGCAGTATTTT. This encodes CASSLVGGEDTQYF. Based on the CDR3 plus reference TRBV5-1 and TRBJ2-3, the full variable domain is KAGVTQTPRYLIKTRGQQVTLSCSPISGHRSVSWYQQTPGQGLQFLFEYFSETQRNKGNFPGRFSGRQFSNSRSEMNVSTLELGDSALYLCASSLVGGEDTQYFGPGTRLTVL.

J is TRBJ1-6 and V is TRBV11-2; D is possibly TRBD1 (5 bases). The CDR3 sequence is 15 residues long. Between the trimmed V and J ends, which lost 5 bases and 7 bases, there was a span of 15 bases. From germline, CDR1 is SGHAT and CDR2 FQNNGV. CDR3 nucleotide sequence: TGTGCCAGCAGCCCCGGTACAGGCGAGAATTCACCCCTCCACTTT. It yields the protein CASSPGTGENSPLHF.

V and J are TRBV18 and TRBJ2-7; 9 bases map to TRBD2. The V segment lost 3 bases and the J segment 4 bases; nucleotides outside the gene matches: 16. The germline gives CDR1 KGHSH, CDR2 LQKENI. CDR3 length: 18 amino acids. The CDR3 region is CASSPQGTSSGAPYEQYF. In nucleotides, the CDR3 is TGTGCCAGCTCACCCCAGGGGACTTCTAGCGGGGCACCTTACGAGCAGTACTTC.

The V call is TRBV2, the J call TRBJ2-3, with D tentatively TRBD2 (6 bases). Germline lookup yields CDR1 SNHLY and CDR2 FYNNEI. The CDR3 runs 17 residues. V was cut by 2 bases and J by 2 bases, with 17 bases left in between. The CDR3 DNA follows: TGTGCCAGCAGTGAACGAGTGGCTAGCGTGCCCACAGATACGCAGTATTTT. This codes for CASSERVASVPTDTQYF. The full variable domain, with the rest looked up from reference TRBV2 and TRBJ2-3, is EPEVTQTPSHQVTQMGQEVILRCVPISNHLYFYWYRQILGQKVEFLVSFYNNEISEKSEIFDDQFSVERPDGSNFTLKIRSTKLEDSAMYFCASSERVASVPTDTQYFGPGTRLTVL.

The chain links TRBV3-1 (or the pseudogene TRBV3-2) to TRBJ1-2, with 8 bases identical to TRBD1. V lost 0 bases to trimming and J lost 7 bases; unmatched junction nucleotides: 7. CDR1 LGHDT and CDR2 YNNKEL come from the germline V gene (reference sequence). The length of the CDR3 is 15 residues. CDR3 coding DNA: TGTGCCAGCAGCCAAGAGGAGACAGGGGCAATTGGCTACACCTTC. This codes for CASSQEETGAIGYTF.

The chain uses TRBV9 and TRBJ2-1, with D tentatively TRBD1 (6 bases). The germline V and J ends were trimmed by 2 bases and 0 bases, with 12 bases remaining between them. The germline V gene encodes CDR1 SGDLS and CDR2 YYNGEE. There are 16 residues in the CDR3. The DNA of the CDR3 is TGTGCCAGCAGCGTTTTGGGACATGTCTCCTACAATGAGCAGTTCTTC. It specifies CASSVLGHVSYNEQFF.

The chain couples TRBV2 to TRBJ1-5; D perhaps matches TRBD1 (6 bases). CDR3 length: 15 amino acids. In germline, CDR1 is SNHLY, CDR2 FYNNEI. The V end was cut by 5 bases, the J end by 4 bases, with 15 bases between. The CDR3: CASSLLRDTNQPQHF. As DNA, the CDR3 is TGTGCCAGCAGTCTACTCCGGGACACAAATCAGCCCCAGCATTTT. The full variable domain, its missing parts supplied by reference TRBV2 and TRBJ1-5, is EPEVTQTPSHQVTQMGQEVILRCVPISNHLYFYWYRQILGQKVEFLVSFYNNEISEKSEIFDDQFSVERPDGSNFTLKIRSTKLEDSAMYFCASSLLRDTNQPQHFGDGTRLSIL.

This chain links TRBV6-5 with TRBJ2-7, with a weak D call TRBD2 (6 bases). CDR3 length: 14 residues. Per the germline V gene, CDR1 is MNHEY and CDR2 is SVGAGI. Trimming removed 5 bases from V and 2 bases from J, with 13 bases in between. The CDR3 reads CASSRAGLTYEQYF. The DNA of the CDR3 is TGTGCCAGCAGTCGGGCAGGACTAACCTACGAGCAGTACTTC.

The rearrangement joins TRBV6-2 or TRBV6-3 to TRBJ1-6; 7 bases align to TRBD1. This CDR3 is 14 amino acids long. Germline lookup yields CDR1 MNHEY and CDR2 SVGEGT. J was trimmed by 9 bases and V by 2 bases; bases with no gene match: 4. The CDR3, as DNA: TGTGCCAGCAGTTACGGACAGGCGAGTTCACCCCTCCACTTT. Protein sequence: CASSYGQASSPLHF.

The CDR3 DNA reads as TGTGCCAGCAGTTGGGCCACGAACACCGGGGAGCTGTTTTTT. It specifies CASSWATNTGELFF. The chain combines TRBV11-2 with TRBJ2-2; D unclear. This CDR3 is built from 14 residues. The germline gives CDR1 SGHAT, CDR2 FQNNGV. V was trimmed by 6 bases and J by 0 bases, leaving 8 bases between them.

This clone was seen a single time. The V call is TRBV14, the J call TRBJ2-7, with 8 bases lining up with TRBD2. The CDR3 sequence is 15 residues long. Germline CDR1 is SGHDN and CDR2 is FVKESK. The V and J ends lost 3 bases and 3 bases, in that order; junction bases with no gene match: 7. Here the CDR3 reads CASSQVGLGNYEQYF. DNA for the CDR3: TGTGCCAGCAGCCAGGTGGGACTAGGGAACTACGAGCAGTACTTC.

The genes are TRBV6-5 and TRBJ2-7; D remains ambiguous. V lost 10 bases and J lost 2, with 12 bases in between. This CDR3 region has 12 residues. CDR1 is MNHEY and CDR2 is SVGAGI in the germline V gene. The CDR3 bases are TGTGCCACCCTAAAGCCCCCCTACGAGCAGTACTTC. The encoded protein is CATLKPPYEQYF.

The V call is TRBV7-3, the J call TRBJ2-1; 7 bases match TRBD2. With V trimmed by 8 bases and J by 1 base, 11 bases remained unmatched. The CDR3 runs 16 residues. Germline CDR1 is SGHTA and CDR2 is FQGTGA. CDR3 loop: CASGEGGGRSYNEQFF. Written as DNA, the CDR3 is TGTGCCAGCGGGGAAGGCGGGGGAAGGTCCTACAATGAGCAGTTCTTC. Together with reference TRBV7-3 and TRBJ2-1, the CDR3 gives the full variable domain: GAGVSQTPSNKVTEKGKYVELRCDPISGHTALYWYRQSLGQGPEFLIYFQGTGAADDSGLPNDRFFAVRPEGSVSTLKIQRTERGDSAVYLCASGEGGGRSYNEQFFGPGTRLTVL.

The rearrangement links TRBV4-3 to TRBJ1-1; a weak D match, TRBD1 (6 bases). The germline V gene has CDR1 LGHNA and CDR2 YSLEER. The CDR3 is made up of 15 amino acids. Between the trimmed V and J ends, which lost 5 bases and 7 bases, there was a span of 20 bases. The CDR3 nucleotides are TGCGCCAGCAGCAATCAAATGCCGGGACAACGTGAAGCTTTCTTT. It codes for CASSNQMPGQREAFF.

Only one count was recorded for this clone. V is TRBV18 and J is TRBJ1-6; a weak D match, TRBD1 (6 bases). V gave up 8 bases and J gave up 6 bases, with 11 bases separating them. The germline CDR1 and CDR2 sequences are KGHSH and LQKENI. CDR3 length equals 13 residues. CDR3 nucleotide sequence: TGTGCCAGCCACTTAGGGGGTAATTCACCCCTCCACTTT. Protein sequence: CASHLGGNSPLHF.

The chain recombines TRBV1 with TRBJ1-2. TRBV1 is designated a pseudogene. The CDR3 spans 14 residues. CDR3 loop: CTSSQDGRGYGYTF. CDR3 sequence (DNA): TGCACCAGCAGCCAAGATGGCCGGGGCTATGGCTACACCTTC.